This T cell receptor beta chain was documented in a study of blood T cell repertoires in COVID-19. In the study overall: The study drew acute and convalescent COVID-19 samples from the United States, Italy and Spain. Sample material is recorded as cDNA or gDNA derived from T cells, B-cell-depleted T cells, or PBMCs.

This CDR3 region has 13 residues. Trimming cost V 8 bases and J 7 bases, with 15 bases left between them. CDR1 is MNHEY, CDR2 SVGAGI, per germline. In the original workflow: From reference gene primer amplification, estimates of nucleated cell counts were derived. The repertoire was sequenced with immunoSEQ multiplex PCR; TCRdb's copy has only in-frame clones and lacks some. The V and J calls and clone size come from that table; D and trimming were worked out from the DNA. The sample includes approximately 240,000 clones, about four fifths of them seen just once. The chain recombines TRBV6-5 with TRBJ1-5; maybe TRBD1 (5 bases). This sequence was found in a man aged 50-60 years with acute or convalescent COVID-19. Sequenced material: peripheral blood. CDR3 residues: CASGRVKGQPQHF. The CDR3 DNA sequence: TGTGCCAGCGGCAGGGTCAAGGGCCAGCCCCAGCATTTT.